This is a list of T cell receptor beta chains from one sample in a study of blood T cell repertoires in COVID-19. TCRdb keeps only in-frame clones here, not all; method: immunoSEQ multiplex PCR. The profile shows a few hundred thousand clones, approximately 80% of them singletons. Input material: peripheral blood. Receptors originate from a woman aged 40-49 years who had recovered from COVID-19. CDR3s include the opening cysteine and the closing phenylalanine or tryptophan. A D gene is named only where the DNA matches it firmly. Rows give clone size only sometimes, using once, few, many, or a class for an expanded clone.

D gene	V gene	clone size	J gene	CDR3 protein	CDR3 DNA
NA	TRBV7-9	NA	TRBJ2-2	CASKGDANTGELFF	TGTGCCAGCAAAGGGGATGCGAACACCGGGGAGCTGTTTTTT
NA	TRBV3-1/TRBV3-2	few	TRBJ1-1	CASTTTRGTEAFF	TGTGCCAGCACCACAACAAGGGGTACTGAAGCTTTCTTT
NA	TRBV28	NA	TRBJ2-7	CAAFSRGGYEQYF	TGTGCCGCTTTTTCCAGGGGTGGCTACGAGCAGTACTTC
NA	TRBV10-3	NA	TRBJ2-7	CAISESTQGRQYF	TGTGCCATCAGTGAGTCGACACAGGGACGGCAGTACTTC
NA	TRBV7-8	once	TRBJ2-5	CASNRVQETQYF	TGTGCCAGCAATCGGGTACAAGAGACCCAGTACTTC
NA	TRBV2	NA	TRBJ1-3	CASSEGASGNTIYF	TGTGCCAGCAGTGAAGGGGCCAGCGGAAACACCATATATTTT
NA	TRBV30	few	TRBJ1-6	CAWSVVANSPLHF	TGTGCCTGGAGTGTGGTGGCTAATTCACCCCTCCACTTT
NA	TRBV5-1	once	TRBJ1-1	CASRYNTANTEAFF	TGCGCCAGCAGGTATAATACAGCGAACACTGAAGCTTTCTTT
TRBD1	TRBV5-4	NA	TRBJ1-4	CASRPGTDSREKLFF	TGTGCCAGCAGGCCAGGGACAGACTCTCGTGAAAAACTGTTTTTT
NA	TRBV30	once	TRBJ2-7	CAWSVEVVRESTYEQYF	TGTGCCTGGAGTGTAGAAGTGGTCAGGGAATCGACCTACGAGCAGTACTTC
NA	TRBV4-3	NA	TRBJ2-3	CASSQEPRGSSTDTQYF	TGCGCCAGCAGCCAAGAGCCCCGGGGGAGCAGCACAGATACGCAGTATTTT
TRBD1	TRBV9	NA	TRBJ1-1	CASSVSGQGNTEAFF	TGTGCCAGCAGCGTATCCGGACAGGGGAACACTGAAGCTTTCTTT
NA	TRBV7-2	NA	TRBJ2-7	CASSLLTTYEQYF	TGTGCCAGCAGCCTACTCACGACCTACGAGCAGTACTTC
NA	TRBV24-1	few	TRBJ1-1	CATSDTSTENTEAFF	TGTGCCACCAGTGATACCTCTACAGAGAACACTGAAGCTTTCTTT
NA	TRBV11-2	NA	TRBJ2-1	CASSFIASDSSQFF	TGTGCCAGCAGCTTTATTGCCTCGGACAGTAGTCAGTTCTTC
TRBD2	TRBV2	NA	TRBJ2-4	CASSGFRGGDIQYF	TGTGCCAGCAGCGGATTTCGGGGGGGTGACATTCAGTACTTC
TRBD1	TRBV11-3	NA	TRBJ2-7	CASSLRQGAEQYF	TGTGCCAGCAGCTTACGGCAGGGGGCCGAGCAGTACTTC
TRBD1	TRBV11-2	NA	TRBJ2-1	CASSLLRAGGSYNEQFF	TGTGCCAGCAGCTTATTGAGGGCAGGGGGCTCCTACAATGAGCAGTTCTTC
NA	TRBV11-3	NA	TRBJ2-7	CASSLGKKQYF	TGTGCCAGCAGCTTGGGCAAGAAGCAGTACTTC
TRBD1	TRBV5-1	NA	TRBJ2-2	CASSFGQGGTGELFF	TGCGCCAGCAGCTTCGGACAGGGGGGCACCGGGGAGCTGTTTTTT
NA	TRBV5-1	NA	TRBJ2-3	CASSLTKSTDTQYF	TGCGCCAGCAGCTTAACTAAAAGCACAGATACGCAGTATTTT
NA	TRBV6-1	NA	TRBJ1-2	CASSEETGNYGYTF	TGTGCCAGCAGTGAAGAGACAGGAAACTATGGCTACACCTTC
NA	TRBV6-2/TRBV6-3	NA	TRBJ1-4	CASSTRDTTNEKLFF	TGTGCCAGCAGTACCCGGGACACAACTAATGAAAAACTGTTTTTT
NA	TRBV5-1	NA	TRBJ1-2	CASSLIGREDGYTF	TGCGCCAGCAGCTTGATAGGCAGGGAGGATGGCTACACCTTC
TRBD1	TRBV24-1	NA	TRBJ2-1	CATSDRGTGRDEQFF	TGTGCCACCAGTGACCGAGGGACAGGTAGGGATGAGCAGTTCTTC
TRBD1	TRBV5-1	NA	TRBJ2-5	CASSSGQGETQYF	TGCGCCAGCAGCTCCGGACAGGGAGAGACCCAGTACTTC